This entry concerns a single T cell receptor (beta chain). The antigen remains undetermined. This sample is part of a study of T-cell reconstitution after alpha-beta-depleted transplantation in children. Whole-study findings and limits: Recipient T cells and thymic progenitors that survived were the source of the high TCRbeta diversity seen at day 60 in some patients. T cells produced anew were the main source of T-cell counts and diversity one year after transplant. Roughly two months post-transplant, alpha-beta T cells reportedly originated from several hundred graft clones that had expanded.

For TCRbeta, the library was prepared with unique molecular identifiers. TCRdb re-derived calls from the PCR reads in MiXCR, one entry per CDR3 protein. The sample lists 84,000 or so distinct CDR3 sequences; around 15% were seen once. Trimming at V came to 3 bases and at J to 7 bases, leaving 3 bases not matched to a gene. The CDR3 spans 15 residues. Germline V gene lookup returns CDR1 SEHNR and CDR2 FQNEAQ (reference sequence). Sample: PBMCs, mostly from graft donor cells, taken 180 days after TCRalphabeta/CD19-depleted stem cell transplant. The chain recombines TRBV7-9 with TRBJ1-6; 10 bases match TRBD1. This TCR derives from a male patient aged 2-15 years who had a stem cell transplant for acute lymphoblastic leukemia, so the T cells may come from the graft donor. The CDR3 nucleotides are TGTGCCAGCAGCTTCCGGACAGGGGGAAATTCACCCCTCCACTTT. Its translation is CASSFRTGGNSPLHF.